Below are 27 T cell receptor beta chains sequenced from a single sample in a study of OX40 agonist ivuxolimab in advanced cancers. The library relied on the immunoSEQ multiplex PCR assay. This is the immuneACCESS table as TCRdb keeps it, with only in-frame sequences that have V and J called. A part of the clones is gone; compared with another copy, unresolved V genes explain less than half, and the rest is unexplained. The sample table records some 54,000 clones; roughly 80% of these occur just once. The ten largest clones capture 4.4% of the sample. The specimen was CD4+ or CD8+ T cells sorted from blood, collected in a trial of the OX40 agonist ivuxolimab. The receptors shown here come from an adult with an advanced solid tumor such as melanoma, head and neck, liver or kidney cancer.

The chain is built from TRBV14 and TRBJ1-1; D is undetermined. The length of the CDR3 is 12 residues. Germline values: CDR1 SGHDN, CDR2 FVKESK. Trimming removed 6 bases from V and 1 base from J, with 6 bases in between. CDR3 bases: TGTGCCAGCAGTCGGCCGAACACTGAAGCTTTCTTT. Translation: CASSRPNTEAFF.

This clone was counted a few times. The chain uses TRBV4-1 and TRBJ1-6, with D possibly matching TRBD1 (5 bases). V was pared by 0 bases and J by 4 bases, with 7 bases between. CDR3 size: 15 residues. From germline, CDR1 is MGHRA and CDR2 YSYEKL. CDR3 coding DNA: TGCGCCAGCAGCCAAGATGGGGGATATAATTCACCCCTCCACTTT. This encodes CASSQDGGYNSPLHF.

The chain combines TRBV19 with TRBJ2-3, with D perhaps TRBD2 (6 bases). V gave up 4 bases and J gave up 5 bases, with 16 bases separating them. Germline V gene sequence: CDR1 LNHDA, CDR2 SQIVND (reference sequence). The CDR3 length is 15 residues. CDR3 bases: TGTGCCAGTAGTAAGGGTTCCGGGCGGGGAGATACGCAGTATTTT. It encodes CASSKGSGRGDTQYF.

The CDR3 protein is CASRDSGGGNEQYF. CDR3 sequence (DNA): TGTGCCAGCAGGGATAGCGGGGGGGGTAACGAGCAGTACTTC. The rearrangement joins TRBV2 to TRBJ2-7, with 11 positions matching TRBD2. The CDR3 covers 14 residues. J was trimmed by 5 bases and V by 6 bases; bases with no gene match: 6. CDR1 is SNHLY and CDR2 is FYNNEI in the germline V gene. Combining the CDR3 with reference TRBV2 and TRBJ2-7 gives the whole variable domain EPEVTQTPSHQVTQMGQEVILRCVPISNHLYFYWYRQILGQKVEFLVSFYNNEISEKSEIFDDQFSVERPDGSNFTLKIRSTKLEDSAMYFCASRDSGGGNEQYFGPGTRLTVT.

This chain links TRBV5-1 with TRBJ2-7; D is ambiguous. The CDR3 totals 14 residues. Germline V gene sequence: CDR1 SGHRS, CDR2 YFSETQ. The V gene lost 2 bases and the J gene lost 3 bases, with 12 bases spanning the gap. The CDR3 sequence is CASSFGGSDYEQYF. CDR3 in DNA: TGCGCCAGCAGCTTTGGCGGATCGGACTACGAGCAGTACTTC.

The rearrangement uses TRBV18 and TRBJ2-7; perhaps TRBD1 as D (5 bases). Germline CDR1 reads KGHSH; CDR2 reads LQKENI. This CDR3 contains 14 residues. Trimming removed 6 bases from V and 2 bases from J, with 14 bases in between. The CDR3 reads CASSPDRNPYEQYF. CDR3 coding DNA: TGTGCCAGCTCCCCAGACAGAAACCCCTACGAGCAGTACTTC.

The chain has TRBV7-6 and TRBJ1-1, with no clear D. The CDR3 loop spans 12 amino acids. Germline CDR1 reads SGHVS; CDR2 reads FNYEAQ. V lost 4 bases and J 5 bases, leaving 8 bases between the germline ends. CDR3 amino acids: CASSSGRTEAFF. DNA for the CDR3: TGTGCCAGCAGCTCCGGACGGACTGAAGCTTTCTTT.

The CDR3: CASSPETGRMNTEAFF. The CDR3, as DNA: TGTGCCAGCTCACCAGAGACAGGGAGAATGAACACTGAAGCTTTCTTT. The V call is TRBV18, the J call TRBJ1-1, with TRBD1 matching 7 bases. CDR1 is KGHSH and CDR2 is LQKENI in the germline V gene. Losses at the gene ends were 2 bases for V and 0 bases for J; bases not matched to a gene: 6. This CDR3 region has 16 residues.

The sample holds one count of this clone. The rearrangement links TRBV28 to TRBJ2-1; 8 bases are a match to TRBD1. The junction had 15 bases not matched to a gene; V was cut back by 2 bases and J by 12 bases. The CDR3 runs to 16 residues. Germline V gives CDR1 MDHEN, CDR2 SYDVKM. CDR3 nucleotides: TGTGCCAGCAGTTTAGAACTAGGGACAGGTACCAGGGGGCAGTTCTTC. Amino acids: CASSLELGTGTRGQFF.

This clone was picked up a small number of times. This chain connects TRBV19 to TRBJ1-5; D possibly corresponds to TRBD1 (5 bases). V was pared by 9 bases and J by 8 bases, with 23 bases between. This CDR3 is 15 amino acids long. From germline, CDR1 is LNHDA and CDR2 SQIVND (reference sequence). CDR3 bases: TGTGCCAGCCATTACGGTGGGGCCCGATGGGAGCCCCAGCATTTT. Its protein is CASHYGGARWEPQHF. The full variable domain, with the rest looked up from reference TRBV19 and TRBJ1-5, is DGGITQSPKYLFRKEGQNVTLSCEQNLNHDAMYWYRQDPGQGLRLIYYSQIVNDFQKGDIAEGYSVSREKKESFPLTVTSAQKNPTAFYLCASHYGGARWEPQHFGDGTRLSIL.

Concerning this clone itself: One end of the junction fails to match germline, which may point to a read error. This sample also contains other DNA sequences that code for the same CDR3. The chain employs TRBV28 and TRBJ2-1; possible D gene TRBD1, 5 bases. Germline V gene data show CDR1 as MDHEN and CDR2 as SYDVKM. This CDR3 region has 12 residues. The CDR3 protein is CASSSRVSEQFF. The CDR3 DNA reads TGTGCTAGCAGTAGCAGGGTATCCGAGCAGTTCTTC.

This clone was seen a single time. This chain links TRBV18 with TRBJ1-3; TRBD1 agrees at 10 bases. The germline V gene has CDR1 KGHSH and CDR2 LQKENI. V lost 5 bases to trimming and J lost 4 bases; unmatched junction nucleotides: 14. The CDR3 extends over 18 amino acids. The CDR3: CASSTRTGGITAGNTIYF. CDR3 DNA: TGTGCCAGCTCAACGAGGACAGGGGGGATTACAGCCGGAAACACCATATATTTT.

This clone was counted once. The chain joins TRBV6-5 to TRBJ1-4, with unresolved D. V was shortened by 0 bases and J by 8 bases, with 13 bases between the two germline ends. This CDR3 contains 15 residues. Germline V CDR1 and CDR2: MNHEY, SVGAGI. CDR3: CASSYSNYGEEKLFF. The CDR3 bases are TGTGCCAGCAGTTACTCGAATTACGGAGAAGAAAAACTGTTTTTT.

The rearrangement links TRBV7-9 to TRBJ1-5; TRBD1 is a possible D gene (6 bases). CDR1 is SEHNR, CDR2 FQNEAQ, per germline (reference sequence). Trimming left V 5 bases short and J 6 bases short, with 17 bases between. CDR3 length equals 15 residues. This CDR3 reads CASSPAGAEGQPQHF. The CDR3 DNA follows: TGTGCCAGCAGCCCCGCGGGGGCAGAAGGTCAGCCCCAGCATTTT.

The chain combines TRBV7-8 with TRBJ1-3; D is unresolved. This CDR3 comprises 18 residues. Germline-derived CDR1 and CDR2 are SGHVS and FQNEAQ. V shed 0 bases and J shed 0 bases, with 15 bases lying between them. The CDR3 DNA is TGTGCCAGCAGCTTAGCAGAATTCCCGGGAAACTCTGGAAACACCATATATTTT. This codes for CASSLAEFPGNSGNTIYF.

J is TRBJ1-4 and V is TRBV5-1, with D hard to call. The CDR3 consists of 15 residues. Germline V gene data show CDR1 as SGHRS and CDR2 as YFSETQ. Trimming took 5 bases from V and 8 from J, leaving 19 bases between them. The CDR3 DNA is TGCGCCAGCAGTAGCTCCGATGGAGGTGGGGAAAAACTGTTTTTT. Amino acid sequence: CASSSSDGGGEKLFF.

This rearrangement joins TRBV2 to TRBJ2-7, with D possibly TRBD2 on 6 matching bases. CDR3 length: 11 residues. The germline CDR1 and CDR2 sequences are SNHLY and FYNNEI. V gave up 10 bases and J gave up 3 bases, with 10 bases separating them. The CDR3 coding sequence is TGTGCCACCCGGAGGGGCTACGAGCAGTACTTC. Its translation: CATRRGYEQYF.

This chain connects TRBV28 to TRBJ2-1; TRBD1 matches 7 bases. V shed 6 bases and J 9 bases; nucleotides not matched to a gene: 8. Germline V gene lookup returns CDR1 MDHEN and CDR2 SYDVKM. CDR3 size: 13 residues. CDR3 loop: CASSLNRGREQFF. The DNA for the CDR3 is TGTGCCAGCAGCCTTAACAGGGGACGTGAGCAGTTCTTC.

The chain combines TRBV27 with TRBJ1-3; 8 bases match TRBD1. The J segment lost 4 bases and the V segment lost 6 bases, leaving 8 bases of the junction unmatched. There are 15 residues in the CDR3. The V gene's germline CDR1 is MNHEY and CDR2 SMNVEV (reference sequence). Here the CDR3 reads CASRRQGATGNTIYF. DNA of the CDR3: TGTGCCAGCAGAAGGCAGGGGGCGACCGGAAACACCATATATTTT.

The genes are TRBV4-1 and TRBJ1-5; the D gene is possibly TRBD1 (5 bases). V was trimmed by 4 bases and J by 1 base, leaving 11 bases between them. The germline V gene encodes CDR1 MGHRA and CDR2 YSYEKL. CDR3 length: 15 residues. The CDR3 DNA follows: TGCGCCAGCAGCCTGGGACCGGGGAGCAATCAGCCCCAGCATTTT. It is translated as CASSLGPGSNQPQHF.

The table lists this clone with a few counts. The chain joins TRBV2 to TRBJ1-1, with D unresolved. The CDR3 contains 15 residues. CDR1 and CDR2 from the germline V gene are SNHLY and FYNNEI. The germline V and J ends were trimmed by 7 bases and 0 bases, with 15 bases remaining between them. Here the CDR3 reads CASTQRAVLNTEAFF. For the CDR3, the DNA is TGTGCCAGCACTCAACGAGCCGTCTTGAACACTGAAGCTTTCTTT.

CDR3 nucleotide sequence: TGTGCCAGCTCACCTTCGGGACAGGCCTTTTACGAGCAGTACTTC. Translation: CASSPSGQAFYEQYF. The chain combines TRBV18 with TRBJ2-7; 8 bases are shared with TRBD1. Germline CDR1 reads KGHSH; CDR2 reads LQKENI. The CDR3 consists of 15 residues. V gave up 3 bases and J gave up 4 bases; unmatched junction bases: 8.

The V and J genes are TRBV9 and TRBJ1-2; the D is unclear. The V and J ends lost 0 bases and 0 bases respectively, with 3 bases between them. The length of the CDR3 is 13 residues. Germline CDR1 and CDR2: SGDLS and YYNGEE. CDR3 sequence reads: CASSVDANYGYTF. The CDR3 nucleotides are TGTGCCAGCAGCGTAGACGCTAACTATGGCTACACCTTC.

The chain's CDR3 is CASSQERDRLISGANVLTF. CDR3 nucleotide sequence: TGCGCCAGCAGCCAGGAAAGGGACAGATTAATCTCTGGGGCCAACGTCCTGACTTTC. V usage is TRBV4-1 and J usage is TRBJ2-6, with TRBD1 identical over 7 bases. V was clipped by 3 bases and J by 0 bases; unmatched bases: 11. Germline CDR1 is MGHRA and CDR2 is YSYEKL. The CDR3 is 19 amino acids.

This chain connects TRBV5-8 to TRBJ2-2; no clear D. CDR3 length: 14 residues. The V and J ends lost 4 bases and 8 bases respectively, with 15 bases between them. Per the germline V gene, CDR1 is SGHTS and CDR2 is YDEGEE. Written as DNA, the CDR3 is TGTGCCAGCAGCCTGGATAGGAGTCGGGGGGAGCTGTTTTTT. This gives the protein CASSLDRSRGELFF.

The CDR3 loop is CASSQRRTEAFF. DNA for the CDR3: TGTGCCAGCAGTCAGAGGAGGACTGAAGCTTTCTTT. The chain employs TRBV28 and TRBJ1-1; D not certain. The CDR3 extends over 12 amino acids. Trimming took off 5 bases at V and 5 bases at J, with 9 bases between the two ends. Germline-derived CDR1 and CDR2 are MDHEN and SYDVKM.

The chain has TRBV7-9 and TRBJ1-1; D is unclear. The ends were cut back, 2 bases at V and 4 bases at J, with 8 bases in the middle. The germline CDR1 and CDR2 sequences are SEHNR and FQNEAQ (reference sequence). The CDR3 has 13 residues. The CDR3: CASSLTPITEAFF. The CDR3 nucleotides are TGTGCCAGCAGCTTAACCCCCATCACTGAAGCTTTCTTT.